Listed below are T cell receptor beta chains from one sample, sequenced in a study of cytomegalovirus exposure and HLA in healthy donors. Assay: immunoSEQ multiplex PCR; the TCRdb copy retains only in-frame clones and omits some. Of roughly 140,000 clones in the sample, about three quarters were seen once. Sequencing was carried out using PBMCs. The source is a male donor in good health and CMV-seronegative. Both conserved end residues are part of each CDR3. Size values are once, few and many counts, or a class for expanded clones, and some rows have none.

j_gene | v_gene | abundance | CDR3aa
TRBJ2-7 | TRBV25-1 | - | CASSEHRPGQGRQYF
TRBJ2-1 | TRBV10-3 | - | CAISEGGKSYNEQFF
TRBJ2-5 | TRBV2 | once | CASSKDRGKETQYF
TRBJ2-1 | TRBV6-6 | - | CASSYVGETDEQFF
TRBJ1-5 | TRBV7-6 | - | CASSPTRESNQPQHF
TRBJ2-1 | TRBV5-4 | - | CASSFASGAENEQFF
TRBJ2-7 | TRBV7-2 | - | CASSLIATIDYEQYF
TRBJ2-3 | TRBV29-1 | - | CSVVAGTDTQYF
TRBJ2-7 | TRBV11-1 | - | CASSLGGQGYEQYF
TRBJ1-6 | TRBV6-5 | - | CASSYSPGQGNSPLHF
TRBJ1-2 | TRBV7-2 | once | CASSLLQGRSYTF
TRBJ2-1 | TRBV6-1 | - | CASSRTSGSDNEQFF
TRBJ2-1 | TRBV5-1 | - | CASSIRTGDNNEQFF
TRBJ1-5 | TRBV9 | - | CASSVGGRVNQPQHF
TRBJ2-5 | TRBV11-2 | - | CASSSRLAGVETQYF